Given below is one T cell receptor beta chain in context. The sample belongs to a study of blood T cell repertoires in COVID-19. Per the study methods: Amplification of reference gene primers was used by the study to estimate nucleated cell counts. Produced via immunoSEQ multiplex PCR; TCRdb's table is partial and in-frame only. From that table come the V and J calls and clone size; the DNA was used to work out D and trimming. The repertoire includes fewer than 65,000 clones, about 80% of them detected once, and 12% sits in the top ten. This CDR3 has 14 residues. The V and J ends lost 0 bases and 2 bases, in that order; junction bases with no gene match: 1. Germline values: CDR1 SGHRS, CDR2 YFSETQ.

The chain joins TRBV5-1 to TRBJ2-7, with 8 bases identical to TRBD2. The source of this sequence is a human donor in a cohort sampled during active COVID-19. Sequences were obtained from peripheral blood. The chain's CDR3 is CASSLAGGPYEQYF. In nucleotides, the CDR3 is TGCGCCAGCAGCTTGGCGGGGGGGCCCTACGAGCAGTACTTC.